The clone carrying this TCR beta chain came up a few times. What it recognizes is unknown. Time point in this sample: pre-sensitization, week 0. Noted treatment: therapeutic diphenylcyclopropenone sensitization with weekly scalp DPC. Investigators collected blood before applying each patch test. The data originate from a study of human T cells and chemical hapten exposure. Study context: The sensitizer, 2% DPC, was used on about 2 cm by about 2 cm of upper inner arm skin. Overall study results and limits: As patch test score rose, PT1 expanded TCR counts tended to rise as well. The presence of alopecia in the donors means their immune response may differ from healthy people's.

The V segment lost 5 bases and the J segment 9 bases; nucleotides outside the gene matches: 6. Germline CDR1 is MDHEN and CDR2 is SYDVKM. The CDR3 is 12 amino acids. TCRdb used MiXCR to reprocess the RACE reads, holding one entry per CDR3 protein. This sample has 65,000 to 70,000 distinct CDR3 sequences; 11% occur once, and the top ten carry 5% to 5.5%. The sequence came from a woman in her forties or fifties with alopecia areata. Some clones in this sample may be carry-over from other donors' samples. The gene calls are TRBV28 and TRBJ2-7; 8 nucleotides match TRBD1. This specimen was whole blood, taken in connection with sensitization to the hapten diphenylcyclopropenone (DPC). The CDR3 reads CASSTGQGGQYF. CDR3 coding DNA: TGTGCCAGCAGTACAGGACAGGGTGGGCAGTACTTC. The entire variable domain, with the rest obtained from reference TRBV28 and TRBJ2-7, is as follows: DVKVTQSSRYLVKRTGEKVFLECVQDMDHENMFWYRQDPGLGLRLIYFSYDVKMKEKGDIPEGYSVSREKKERFSLILESASTNQTSMYLCASSTGQGGQYFGPGTRLTVT.